These 31 T cell receptor beta chains share one sample of origin, sequenced in a study of CD8 T cells in ankylosing spondylitis. Findings and caveats of the study: Ankylosing spondylitis blood appeared to carry a characteristic TCR beta motif of roughly 8 highly homologous variants.

TCRdb ran MiXCR on the 5' RACE reads and lists one entry per CDR3 protein. The repertoire has about 500,000 distinct CDR3 sequences, 5.3% of them found once; the top ten carry 3.5%. These receptors have no identified antigens. The specimen was blood, either unsorted or a sorted T cell fraction (not recorded which). These receptors were obtained from a male donor with ankylosing spondylitis.

In its sample, this clonotype was seen many times. The J gene is TRBJ2-3, the V gene TRBV7-9; the match to TRBD1 covers 8 bases. Germline CDR1 reads SEHNR; CDR2 reads FQNEAQ (reference sequence). The V gene end was trimmed by 5 bases and the J gene end by 3 bases; junction bases not matched to a gene: 7. The CDR3 runs to 15 residues. In nucleotides, the CDR3 is TGTGCCAGCAGCACCCGACAGGGGTGGACAGATACGCAGTATTTT. Protein product: CASSTRQGWTDTQYF.

This clonotype has ten or more counts. The chain carries TRBV15 and TRBJ2-7; D is possibly TRBD1 (6 bases). CDR1 LNHNV and CDR2 YYDKDF come from the germline V gene (reference sequence). CDR3 size: 14 residues. V was trimmed by 0 bases and J by 4 bases, leaving 10 bases between them. The CDR3: CATSREGAGYEQYF. CDR3 nucleotide sequence: TGTGCCACCAGCAGAGAGGGGGCAGGTTACGAGCAGTACTTC.

This clonotype was observed many times. The chain is built from TRBV6-4 and TRBJ1-6; D is ambiguous. The CDR3 is made up of 13 amino acids. Germline V gene sequence: CDR1 MRHNA, CDR2 SNTAGT. V lost 0 bases and J 7 bases, leaving 4 bases between the germline ends. CDR3 bases: TGTGCCAGCAGTGACTCGGGGAATTCACCCCTCCACTTT. Its protein is CASSDSGNSPLHF.

This clonotype was detected many times. CDR3 sequence reads: CASGRSATNEKLFF. In nucleotides, the CDR3 is TGTGCCAGCGGTCGTTCTGCAACTAATGAAAAACTGTTTTTT. The rearrangement links TRBV7-9 to TRBJ1-4; D is unresolved. V was clipped by 8 bases and J by 0 bases, with 10 bases between them. This CDR3 contains 14 residues. The V gene's germline CDR1 is SEHNR and CDR2 FQNEAQ (reference sequence).

This clonotype was recorded many times. The V and J genes are TRBV5-1 and TRBJ2-5; no clear D. Germline V CDR1 and CDR2: SGHRS, YFSETQ. Trimming left V 2 bases short and J 3 bases short, with 11 bases between. The length of the CDR3 is 14 residues. CDR3 loop: CASSFGYSEETQYF. The DNA of the CDR3 is TGCGCCAGCAGCTTCGGTTACTCTGAAGAGACCCAGTACTTC.

This clonotype was counted at least ten times. The chain combines TRBV5-1 with TRBJ1-2, with a possible D match to TRBD1 (5 bases). In germline, CDR1 is SGHRS, CDR2 YFSETQ. V was trimmed by 6 bases and J by 2 bases, leaving 8 bases between them. The CDR3 runs to 12 residues. CDR3 amino acids: CASTRDNYGYTF. Here the CDR3 DNA reads TGCGCCAGCACACGGGACAACTATGGCTACACCTTC.

This clonotype occurred many times. J is TRBJ2-1 and V is TRBV20-1; 9 nucleotides line up with TRBD1. The V gene end was trimmed by 0 bases and the J gene end by 8 bases; junction bases not matched to a gene: 8. This CDR3 has 15 amino acids. Germline CDR1 and CDR2: DFQATT and SNEGSKA (reference sequence). CDR3 coding DNA: TGCAGTGCTAGAGACCCCGGGACAGGGTTCGATGAGCAGTTCTTC. This encodes CSARDPGTGFDEQFF.

This clonotype was observed at least ten times. The CDR3 nucleotides are TGCGCCAGCAGCGGAGACTACAATGAGCAGTTCTTC. Protein: CASSGDYNEQFF. The rearrangement joins TRBV5-1 to TRBJ2-1; D is undetermined. Trimming took 4 bases from V and 3 from J, leaving 5 bases between them. The CDR3 loop spans 12 amino acids. From germline, CDR1 is SGHRS and CDR2 YFSETQ.

This clonotype was seen at least ten times. J is TRBJ1-1 and V is TRBV5-1; D is perhaps TRBD1 (5 bases). The V gene lost 0 bases and the J gene lost 4 bases, with 13 bases spanning the gap. The CDR3 is made up of 15 amino acids. CDR1 SGHRS and CDR2 YFSETQ come from the germline V gene. Here the CDR3 DNA reads TGCGCCAGCAGCTTGGTGGCAGGGCCGGGCACTGAAGCTTTCTTT. It specifies CASSLVAGPGTEAFF.

This clonotype has a handful of counts. The chain uses TRBV27 and TRBJ2-5, with D unclear. The germline V and J ends were trimmed by 4 bases and 5 bases, with 17 bases remaining between them. Germline V gene data show CDR1 as MNHEY and CDR2 as SMNVEV (reference sequence). This CDR3 is built from 15 residues. CDR3 bases: TGTGCCAGCAGTTCCCAGGCGTCCCTAAGGGAGACCCAGTACTTC. Residues: CASSSQASLRETQYF.

CDR3: CASSQDTGEQYF. The CDR3 DNA sequence: TGCGCCAGCAGCCAAGATACAGGGGAGCAGTACTTC. V gene TRBV4-3 combines with J gene TRBJ2-7, with a tentative D call TRBD1 (6 bases). Germline-derived CDR1 and CDR2 are LGHNA and YSLEER. The V end was cut by 0 bases, the J end by 7 bases, with 7 bases between. The CDR3 runs 12 residues.

Turning to this clonotype: Just one base apart from a much larger clone, this may be a read error. This sequence joins TRBV12-3 or TRBV12-4 and TRBJ2-3, with TRBD2 as a possible D gene (7 bases). The CDR3 covers 13 residues. The CDR3 DNA follows: TGTACCAGCAGTTTGCAGGGAGGGGGTACGCAGTATTTT. Translated: CTSSLQGGGTQYF.

The J gene is TRBJ2-5, the V gene TRBV19, with D perhaps TRBD1 (5 bases). The germline V gene encodes CDR1 LNHDA and CDR2 SQIVND (reference sequence). The CDR3 covers 15 residues. The germline V and J ends were trimmed by 5 bases and 5 bases, with 18 bases remaining between them. The CDR3 is CASSAVGAGRETQYF. The CDR3 DNA reads TGTGCCAGTAGTGCGGTAGGGGCAGGTCGTGAGACCCAGTACTTC. The whole variable domain, filled in from reference TRBV19 and TRBJ2-5, reads DGGITQSPKYLFRKEGQNVTLSCEQNLNHDAMYWYRQDPGQGLRLIYYSQIVNDFQKGDIAEGYSVSREKKESFPLTVTSAQKNPTAFYLCASSAVGAGRETQYFGPGTRLLVL.

This clonotype was picked up a small number of times. The chain has TRBV7-9 and TRBJ2-1; 7 bases align to TRBD1. This CDR3 has 16 amino acids. J gave up 3 bases and V 5 bases, and 10 bases lay outside the gene matches. The germline CDR1 and CDR2 sequences are SEHNR and FQNEAQ (reference sequence). Written as DNA, the CDR3 is TGTGCCAGCAGCCCCTGGGGTCGACAGGGCTACAATGAGCAGTTCTTC. As protein: CASSPWGRQGYNEQFF.

This clonotype appeared many times. The rearrangement links TRBV4-3 to TRBJ1-1; D is undetermined. Germline V gene data show CDR1 as LGHNA and CDR2 as YSLEER. V shed 0 bases and J shed 3 bases, with 8 bases lying between them. The CDR3 spans 14 residues. Here the CDR3 reads CASSQDYMDTEAFF. As DNA, the CDR3 is TGCGCCAGCAGCCAAGACTACATGGACACTGAAGCTTTCTTT.

As for this clonotype: One end of the junction fails to match germline, which may point to a read error. J is TRBJ2-3 and V is TRBV3-1, with 13 bases lining up with TRBD2. The CDR3 spans 19 residues. Germline V gene sequence: CDR1 LGHDT, CDR2 YNNKEL (reference sequence). The chain's CDR3 is CAISPKTSGRLLLHRTQYF. For the CDR3, the DNA is TGTGCCATCAGCCCCAAGACTAGCGGGAGGCTACTATTACATCGTACGCAGTATTTT.

This clonotype was recorded many times. The J gene is TRBJ2-5, the V gene TRBV20-1; D unresolved. The CDR3 sequence is 13 residues long. Germline V gene lookup returns CDR1 DFQATT and CDR2 SNEGSKA (reference sequence). V dropped 0 bases and J dropped 10 bases, with 15 bases sitting between them. The CDR3 spells CSARDASLAFQYF. The CDR3 nucleotides read TGCAGTGCTAGAGATGCCTCACTTGCTTTCCAGTACTTC.

V gene TRBV7-2 combines with J gene TRBJ1-5; D remains unclear. V dropped 3 bases and J dropped 3 bases, with 12 bases sitting between them. The CDR3 covers 15 residues. Germline V gives CDR1 SGHTA, CDR2 FQGNSA. The CDR3 bases are TGTGCCAGCAGCTTGTTGGCCTCAAACAATCAGCCCCAGCATTTT. Its protein product is CASSLLASNNQPQHF.

The genes are TRBV7-4 and TRBJ2-7; D could derive from TRBD1 or TRBD2 (6 bases each). This CDR3 is built from 17 residues. Germline CDR1 and CDR2: SGHVT and SQSDAQ. The germline V and J ends were trimmed by 5 bases and 4 bases, with 24 bases remaining between them. The CDR3 reads CASSLSGGRVSIYEQYF. In DNA, the CDR3 is TGTGCCAGCAGCCTCTCCGGGGGCAGGGTCTCGATATACGAGCAGTACTTC.

This rearrangement joins TRBV5-1 to TRBJ2-2; 7 bases are a match to TRBD1. The germline gives CDR1 SGHRS, CDR2 YFSETQ. The CDR3 totals 17 residues. V shed 0 bases and J 4 bases; nucleotides not matched to a gene: 9. The CDR3, as DNA: TGCGCCAGCAGCTTGGCCGGAACAGGGGTGGGCACCGGGGAGCTGTTTTTT. Residues: CASSLAGTGVGTGELFF.

The V and J genes are TRBV5-1 and TRBJ2-2; 8 nucleotides agree with TRBD1. The J segment lost 7 bases and the V segment lost 2 bases, leaving 10 bases of the junction unmatched. Germline CDR1 is SGHRS and CDR2 is YFSETQ. The CDR3 has 16 amino acids. The CDR3, as DNA: TGCGCCAGCAGCTTAGGTCTCCGGGACAGGCGCGGGGAGCTGTTTTTT. It translates to CASSLGLRDRRGELFF.

This clonotype was observed many times. V and J are TRBV12-3 or TRBV12-4 and TRBJ1-1, with D possibly being TRBD1 (5 bases). The CDR3 runs 13 residues. The V end lost 5 bases, the J end lost 1 base, and 8 bases lay between the germline ends. The CDR3 DNA reads as TGTGCCAGCAGTAGACAGACGAACACTGAAGCTTTCTTT. Translating it yields CASSRQTNTEAFF.

This clonotype has at least ten counts. This chain joins TRBV6-5 and TRBJ2-5; TRBD1 matches 7 bases. J lost 5 bases, V lost 0 bases, and 12 bases had no gene match. The CDR3 length is 17 residues. Germline CDR1 reads MNHEY; CDR2 reads SVGAGI. In DNA form, the CDR3 reads TGTGCCAGCAGTTACTCGACATTAGGGGGCTTTGGGGAGACCCAGTACTTC. This translates into CASSYSTLGGFGETQYF.

This clonotype was counted only a few times. This chain links TRBV20-1 with TRBJ1-4, with D unresolved. Germline V CDR1 and CDR2: DFQATT, SNEGSKA (reference sequence). V was trimmed by 3 bases and J by 0 bases, leaving 8 bases between them. The CDR3 has 14 residues. The CDR3 DNA follows: TGCAGTGCTAGGGGCACCTCAACTAATGAAAAACTGTTTTTT. It is translated as CSARGTSTNEKLFF.

This clonotype was seen many times. The rearrangement joins TRBV20-1 to TRBJ2-5, with D tentatively TRBD1 (6 bases). The CDR3 contains 13 residues. Germline values: CDR1 DFQATT, CDR2 SNEGSKA (reference sequence). This CDR3 reads CSLLDRTQETQYF. In DNA form, the CDR3 reads TGCAGCTTATTGGACAGAACCCAAGAGACCCAGTACTTC.

This clonotype was recorded at least ten times. The rearrangement joins TRBV5-1 to TRBJ2-2; 10 bases fit TRBD1. Germline V CDR1 and CDR2: SGHRS, YFSETQ. This CDR3 has 16 residues. J gave up 4 bases and V 0 bases, and 3 bases lay outside the gene matches. This CDR3 is CASSLEGTGATGELFF. Here the CDR3 DNA reads TGCGCCAGCAGCTTGGAAGGGACAGGGGCCACCGGGGAGCTGTTTTTT.

This clonotype was seen a handful of times. The genes are TRBV27 and TRBJ2-6; 9 bases match TRBD2. V gave up 8 bases and J gave up 2 bases; unmatched junction bases: 4. The length of the CDR3 is 15 residues. Germline values: CDR1 MNHEY, CDR2 SMNVEV (reference sequence). CDR3 DNA sequence: TGTGCCAGCGCCGGCGGGGGGGCTGGGGCCAACGTCCTGACTTTC. It codes for CASAGGGAGANVLTF.

This clonotype was observed at least ten times. This rearrangement joins TRBV28 to TRBJ1-1; no clear D gene. The CDR3 loop spans 12 amino acids. V shed 7 bases and J shed 5 bases, with 11 bases lying between them. The germline CDR1 and CDR2 sequences are MDHEN and SYDVKM. CDR3 region: CASTLGRTEAFF. The CDR3 DNA reads TGTGCCAGCACCCTCGGACGGACTGAAGCTTTCTTT.

This clonotype was seen at least ten times. The chain is built from TRBV7-3 and TRBJ1-2; D is possibly TRBD1 (5 bases). The germline V gene has CDR1 SGHTA and CDR2 FQGTGA. The germline V and J ends were trimmed by 0 bases and 8 bases, with 10 bases remaining between them. This CDR3 has 13 amino acids. In nucleotides, the CDR3 is TGTGCCAGCAGCTTAACGAGGGGTGGAGGCTACACCTTC. This sequence encodes CASSLTRGGGYTF.

This clonotype was seen many times. The junction departs from the called germline gene at one end, perhaps through a read error. The chain joins TRBV7-7 to TRBJ2-5, with D possibly TRBD1 on 6 matching bases. CDR1 SSHAT and CDR2 FNYEAQ come from the germline V gene (reference sequence). This CDR3 is built from 15 residues. CDR3 coding DNA: TGTGCTAGCAGCTTCCGCAGGGGTTACCAAGAGACCCAGTACTTC. Encoded protein: CASSFRRGYQETQYF.

There are many counts of this clonotype. V is TRBV12-3 or TRBV12-4 and J is TRBJ1-1; 10 bases map to TRBD1. The CDR3 runs to 15 residues. Unmatched junction bases numbered 8, after V lost 5 bases and J lost 5 bases. The CDR3 loop is CASSPTGGGGTEAFF. The CDR3 nucleotides are TGTGCCAGCAGTCCGACAGGGGGCGGAGGAACTGAAGCTTTCTTT.